These 10 T cell receptor beta chains were all obtained from the same sample, sequenced in a study of T cell repertoires in cytomegalovirus infection. MiXCR, applied by TCRdb to the reads, yields one record per CDR3 protein. The sample contains about 740,000 distinct CDR3 sequences, less than 40% of which appear only once. The sample consisted of PBMCs. These receptors all stem from a human donor in good health (CMV status not recorded). Some clones in this sample may be carry-over from other donors' samples.

This clonotype was observed at least ten times. The chain carries TRBV7-2 and TRBJ2-4; D is unclear. Trimming removed 5 bases from V and 0 bases from J, with 8 bases in between. CDR3 length: 14 amino acids. The germline gives CDR1 SGHTA, CDR2 FQGNSA. The CDR3 DNA sequence: TGTGCCAGCAGCCCCAACCCAGCCAAAAACATTCAGTACTTC. Translating gives CASSPNPAKNIQYF.

This clonotype was seen only a few times. The chain carries TRBV15 and TRBJ2-1; 10 bases are shared with TRBD1. The CDR3 is 15 amino acids. CDR1 is LNHNV and CDR2 is YYDKDF in the germline V gene (reference sequence). V dropped 1 base and J dropped 7; count of bases not matched to a gene: 4. CDR3: CATSRAGTGDNEQFF. DNA for the CDR3: TGTGCCACCAGCAGAGCAGGGACAGGGGATAATGAGCAGTTCTTC.

This clonotype showed up just a few times. The rearrangement uses TRBV7-9 and TRBJ2-1; unclear D gene. The CDR3 covers 16 residues. CDR1 is SEHNR, CDR2 FQNEAQ, per germline (reference sequence). Trimming took 4 bases from V and 4 from J, leaving 17 bases between them. The CDR3 DNA sequence: TGTGCCAGCAGCTCCGGATCGGGCGCCTCTTACAATGAGCAGTTCTTC. Protein sequence: CASSSGSGASYNEQFF.

The chain recombines TRBV7-9 with TRBJ2-5; 9 bases fit TRBD1. CDR1 and CDR2 from the germline V gene are SEHNR and FQNEAQ (reference sequence). V was pared by 8 bases and J by 2 bases, with 12 bases of the junction left unmatched. There are 16 residues in the CDR3. In nucleotides, the CDR3 is TGTGCCAGCGGTAGACTGGGACAGGGATCGCAAGAGACCCAGTACTTC. Protein sequence: CASGRLGQGSQETQYF.

Turning to this clonotype: An end of the junction does not agree with germline; a read error may underlie this. V is TRBV7-3 and J is TRBJ2-6, with D possibly matching TRBD1 (5 bases). The CDR3 loop spans 18 amino acids. Germline CDR1 reads SGHTA; CDR2 reads FQGTGA. This chain's CDR3 is CASSLTGRAAAGANVLNF. The CDR3 DNA is TGTGCCAGCAGCTTAACTGGCCGGGCGGCGGCTGGGGCCAACGTCCTGAATTTT. The whole variable domain, filled in from reference TRBV7-3 and TRBJ2-6, reads GAGVSQTPSNKVTEKGKYVELRCDPISGHTALYWYRQSLGQGPEFLIYFQGTGAADDSGLPNDRFFAVRPEGSVSTLKIQRTERGDSAVYLCASSLTGRAAAGANVLNFGAGSRLTVL.

There are a few counts of this clonotype. This sequence joins TRBV27 and TRBJ1-1, with D unresolved. The CDR3 consists of 14 residues. V shed 6 bases and J shed 0 bases, with 11 bases lying between them. The germline V gene encodes CDR1 MNHEY and CDR2 SMNVEV (reference sequence). Here the CDR3 DNA reads TGTGCCAGCAGCCCGGATCTCATGAACACTGAAGCTTTCTTT. Its protein product is CASSPDLMNTEAFF.

With respect to this clonotype: A much larger clone is a single base away; this may be a read error. This chain links TRBV7-2 with TRBJ2-7, with 14 bases matching TRBD2. This CDR3 is 18 amino acids long. With 6 bases clipped from V and 2 bases from J, the junction kept 12 bases outside the gene matches. Germline V lookup: CDR1 SGHTA, CDR2 FQGNSA. The DNA for the CDR3 is TGTGCCAGCAGTAACCCCGGGACTAGCGGGAGATTAACCTACGAGCAGTACTTC. It yields the protein CASSNPGTSGRLTYEQYF. Using reference TRBV7-2 and TRBJ2-7 for the parts outside the CDR3, the full variable domain is GAGVSQSPSNKVTEKGKDVELRCDPISGHTALYWYRQSLGQGLEFLIYFQGNSAPDKSGLPSDRFSAERTGGSVSTLTIQRTQQEDSAVYLCASSNPGTSGRLTYEQYFGPGTRLTVT.

This clonotype was found a few times. The V call is TRBV19, the J call TRBJ2-1; 7 nucleotides agree with TRBD1. J lost 2 bases, V lost 3 bases, and 4 bases had no gene match. The CDR3 has 15 amino acids. CDR1 LNHDA and CDR2 SQIVND come from the germline V gene (reference sequence). The CDR3 DNA reads as TGTGCCAGTAGTATTTTCGGGACAGCCTACAATGAGCAGTTCTTC. Translated, it gives CASSIFGTAYNEQFF.

This clonotype occurred a few times. The chain recombines TRBV6-5 with TRBJ2-2, with TRBD1 identical over 8 bases. V lost 10 bases to trimming and J lost 7 bases; unmatched junction nucleotides: 5. Per the germline V gene, CDR1 is MNHEY and CDR2 is SVGAGI. The CDR3 is 12 amino acids. The CDR3 sequence is CATRTGIGELFF. CDR3 sequence (DNA): TGTGCCACCAGGACAGGGATCGGGGAGCTGTTTTTT.

CDR3 nucleotides: TGTGCCATCAGTGATCCCCGGGAGCAGTTCTTC. It yields the protein CAISDPREQFF. V and J are TRBV10-3 and TRBJ2-1; D remains unclear. This CDR3 is built from 11 residues. Germline V gene lookup returns CDR1 ENHRY and CDR2 SYGVKD. Trimming removed 3 bases from V and 10 bases from J, with 7 bases in between.